This T cell receptor beta chain was profiled in a study of cytomegalovirus exposure and HLA in healthy donors. Overall study results and limits: Several top significant clusters appeared, in a later analysis, to be linked to common viral pathogens.

It was with 60 Vbeta and 13 Jbeta primers that the PCR ran. TCRdb keeps only in-frame clones here, not all; method: immunoSEQ multiplex PCR. This table has under 150,000 clones, roughly 80% appearing once. The CDR3 is 15 amino acids. Germline loops: CDR1 SGHTA, CDR2 FQGTGA. V trimming: 5 bases; J trimming: 4 bases; junction bases outside the gene matches: 9. This cohort consisted of healthy bone marrow donors. This clone appeared a few times. No antigen is known for it. V is TRBV7-3 and J is TRBJ1-2, with 8 bases identical to TRBD1. Sequencing used PBMCs. This receptor was obtained from a man aged 35-49 years in good health and CMV-seropositive. The CDR3 is CASSPQTGDVYGYTF. The CDR3 DNA is TGTGCCAGCAGCCCACAGACAGGGGACGTCTATGGCTACACCTTC.